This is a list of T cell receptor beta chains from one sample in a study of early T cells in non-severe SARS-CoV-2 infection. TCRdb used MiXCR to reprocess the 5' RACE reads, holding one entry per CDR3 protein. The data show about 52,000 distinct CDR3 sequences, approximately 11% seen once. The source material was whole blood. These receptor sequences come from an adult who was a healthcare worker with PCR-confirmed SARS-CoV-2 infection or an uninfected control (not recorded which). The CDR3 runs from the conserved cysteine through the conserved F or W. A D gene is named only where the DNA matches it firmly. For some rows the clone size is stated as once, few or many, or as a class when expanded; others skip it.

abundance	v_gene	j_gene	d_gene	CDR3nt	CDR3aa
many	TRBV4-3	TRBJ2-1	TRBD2	TGCGCCAGCAGCGCCGGGACTAGCGCCTACAATGAGCAGTTCTTC	CASSAGTSAYNEQFF
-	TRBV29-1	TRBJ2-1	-	TGCAGCGTGCGTCCAGCGGGTCCATTCTACAATGAGCAGTTCTTC	CSVRPAGPFYNEQFF
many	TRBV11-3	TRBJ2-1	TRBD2	TGTGCCAGCAGCCCCCGCACCGGGACTATAAATGAGCAGTTCTTC	CASSPRTGTINEQFF
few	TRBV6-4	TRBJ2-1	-	TGTGCCAGCAGTGCTGGCAGGGGTTATGAGCAGTTCTTC	CASSAGRGYEQFF
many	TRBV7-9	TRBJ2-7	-	TGTGCCAGCAGCCTACCGGGACCAACCTACGAGCAGTACTTC	CASSLPGPTYEQYF
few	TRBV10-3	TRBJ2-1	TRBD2	TGTGCCATCAGTGGACTAGCGGGGGCATTATACAATGAGCAGTTCTTC	CAISGLAGALYNEQFF
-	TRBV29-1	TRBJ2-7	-	TGCAGCGTTGCCCCAGCTACCTACGAGCAGTACTTC	CSVAPATYEQYF
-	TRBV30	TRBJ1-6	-	TGTGCCTGGAGTAGAGGTTCAGGATCACCCCTCCACTTT	CAWSRGSGSPLHF
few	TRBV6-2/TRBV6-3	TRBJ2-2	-	TGTGCCAGCAGTTACAGCACTGGACTGAGCACCGGGGAGCTGTTTTTT	CASSYSTGLSTGELFF
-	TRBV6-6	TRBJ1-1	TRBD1	TGTGCCAGCATCGAGACAGGGAGTGAAGCTTTCTTT	CASIETGSEAFF
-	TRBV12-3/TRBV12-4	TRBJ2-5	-	TGTGCCAGCAGCCTAGTAATGTGGGAGACCCAGTACTTC	CASSLVMWETQYF
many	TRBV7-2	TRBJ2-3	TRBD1	TGTGCCAGCGGGGACAGGGGCAGAGGACAGAGTACGCAGTTTTTT	CASGDRGRGQSTQFF
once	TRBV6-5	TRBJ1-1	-	TGTGCCAGCAGTCCCGGGTTTCAAGCTTTCTTT	CASSPGFQAFF
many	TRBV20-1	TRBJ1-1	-	TGCAGTGCTAGAGATTATGGACCCAACGCGTACACTGAAGCTTTCTTT	CSARDYGPNAYTEAFF
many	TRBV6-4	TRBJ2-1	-	TGTGCCAGCAGAGACACAGGCGACGGTGAGCAGTTCTTC	CASRDTGDGEQFF
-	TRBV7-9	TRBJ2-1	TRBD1	TGTGCCAGCAGCCCAACCCCGGGACAGGGGGCGGATGAGCAGTTCTTC	CASSPTPGQGADEQFF
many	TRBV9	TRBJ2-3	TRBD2	TGTGCCAGCAGCGTAGTAGGGCTAGCGGGAACAGATACGCAGTATTTT	CASSVVGLAGTDTQYF
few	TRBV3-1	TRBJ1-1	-	TGTGCCAGCAGCCAGCTGAGGAACACTGAAGCTTTCTTT	CASSQLRNTEAFF
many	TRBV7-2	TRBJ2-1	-	TGTGCCAGCAGCCCTCGACCCCAGTACAATGAGCAGTTCTTC	CASSPRPQYNEQFF
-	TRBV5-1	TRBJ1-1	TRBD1	TGCGCCAGCAGCTTGGACAGGGGGCGAGCTTTCTTT	CASSLDRGRAFF
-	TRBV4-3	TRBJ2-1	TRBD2	TGCGCCAGCAGCCAAGATCGTGCGGGGGGGCTTGAGCAGTTCTTC	CASSQDRAGGLEQFF
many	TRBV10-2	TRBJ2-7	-	TGCGCCAGCAGTGAGCCGAGGGCCCCTCCCTCACTGTACGAGCAGTACTTC	CASSEPRAPPSLYEQYF
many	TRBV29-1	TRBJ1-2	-	TGCAGCTCGGCCGGCAGCACCACCTATGGCTACACCTTC	CSSAGSTTYGYTF
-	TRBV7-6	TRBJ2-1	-	TGTGCCAGCAGCTTAGCCATGAGGGGAAATGAGCAGTTCTTC	CASSLAMRGNEQFF
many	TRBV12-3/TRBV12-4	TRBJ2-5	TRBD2	TGTGCCAGCAGTTTGGGACTAGCGGGAGCCAAAGAGACCCAGTACTTC	CASSLGLAGAKETQYF
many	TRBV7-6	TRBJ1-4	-	TGTGCCAGCAGCCAAAACCAGGGGAATGAAAAACTGTTTTTT	CASSQNQGNEKLFF
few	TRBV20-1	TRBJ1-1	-	TGCAGTGCTAGAATGTGGGGTGACACTGAAGCTTTCTTT	CSARMWGDTEAFF
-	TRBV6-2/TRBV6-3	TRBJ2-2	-	TGTGCCAGCAGTTTGCGGGACCCGAACACCGGGGAGCTGTTTTTT	CASSLRDPNTGELFF
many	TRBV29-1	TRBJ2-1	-	TGCAGCGCCCCCCTCGGGACAGGGACACTAGCGGGCCTTCCCCGCTCCTACAATGAGCAGTTCTTC	CSAPLGTGTLAGLPRSYNEQFF
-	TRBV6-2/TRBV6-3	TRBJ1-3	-	TGTGCCAGCAGCCATGAATCTGGAAACACCATATATTTT	CASSHESGNTIYF
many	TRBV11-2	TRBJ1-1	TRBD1	TGTGCCAGCAGCCAATCCAAAGACAGGGTAAAAGCTTTCTTT	CASSQSKDRVKAFF
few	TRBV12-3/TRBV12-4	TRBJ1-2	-	TGTGCCAGCAGTTTAACGGAGTCTGGCTACACCTTC	CASSLTESGYTF
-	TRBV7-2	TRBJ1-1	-	TGTGCCAGCAGCTTTAATCGTGAAGCTTTCTTT	CASSFNREAFF
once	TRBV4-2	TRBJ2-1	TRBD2	TGTGCCAGCAGCCCGGGGGGGTACAATGAGCAGTTCTTC	CASSPGGYNEQFF
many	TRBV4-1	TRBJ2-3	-	TGCGCCAGCAGCGGACTTTTCGATACGCAGTATTTT	CASSGLFDTQYF
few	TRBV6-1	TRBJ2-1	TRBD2	TGTGCCAGCAGTGGGGCGGGGGGACGGAATGAGCAGTTCTTC	CASSGAGGRNEQFF